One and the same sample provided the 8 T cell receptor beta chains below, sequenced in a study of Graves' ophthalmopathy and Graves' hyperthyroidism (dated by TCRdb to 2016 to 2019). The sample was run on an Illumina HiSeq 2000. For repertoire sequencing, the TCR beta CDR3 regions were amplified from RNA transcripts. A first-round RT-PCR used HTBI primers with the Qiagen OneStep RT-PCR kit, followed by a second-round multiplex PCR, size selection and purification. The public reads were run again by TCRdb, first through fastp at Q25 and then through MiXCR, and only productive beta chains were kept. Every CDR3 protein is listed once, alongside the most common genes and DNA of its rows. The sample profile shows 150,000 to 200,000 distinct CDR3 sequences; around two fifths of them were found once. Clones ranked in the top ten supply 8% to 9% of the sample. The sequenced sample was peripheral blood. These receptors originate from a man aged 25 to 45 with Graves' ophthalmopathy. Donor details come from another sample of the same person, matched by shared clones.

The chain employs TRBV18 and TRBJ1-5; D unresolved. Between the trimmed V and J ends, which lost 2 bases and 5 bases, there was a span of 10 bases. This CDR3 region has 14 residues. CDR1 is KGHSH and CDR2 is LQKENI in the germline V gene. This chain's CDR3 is CASSPEPVDQPQHF. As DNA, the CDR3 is TGTGCCAGCTCACCAGAACCGGTCGATCAGCCCCAGCATTTT.

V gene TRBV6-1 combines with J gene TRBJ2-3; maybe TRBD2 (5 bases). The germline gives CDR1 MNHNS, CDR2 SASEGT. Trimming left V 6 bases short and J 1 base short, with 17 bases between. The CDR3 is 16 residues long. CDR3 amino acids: CASSPLWETGTDTQYF. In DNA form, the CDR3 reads TGTGCCAGCAGCCCGTTGTGGGAGACGGGCACAGATACGCAGTATTTT.

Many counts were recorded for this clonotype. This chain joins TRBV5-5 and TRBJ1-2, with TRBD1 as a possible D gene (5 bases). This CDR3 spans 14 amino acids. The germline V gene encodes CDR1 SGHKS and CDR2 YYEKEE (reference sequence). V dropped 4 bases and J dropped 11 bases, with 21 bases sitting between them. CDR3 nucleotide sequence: TGTGCCAGCAGCCCCGGTCGAGGCTACGGGGGGTACACCTTC. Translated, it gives CASSPGRGYGGYTF.

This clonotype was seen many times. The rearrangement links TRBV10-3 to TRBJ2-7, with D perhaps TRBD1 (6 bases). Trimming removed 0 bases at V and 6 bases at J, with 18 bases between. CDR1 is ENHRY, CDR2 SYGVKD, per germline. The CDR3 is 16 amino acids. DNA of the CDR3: TGTGCCATCAGTGAGTCGCGTTGGGGGACATCGGTCGAGCAGTACTTC. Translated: CAISESRWGTSVEQYF.

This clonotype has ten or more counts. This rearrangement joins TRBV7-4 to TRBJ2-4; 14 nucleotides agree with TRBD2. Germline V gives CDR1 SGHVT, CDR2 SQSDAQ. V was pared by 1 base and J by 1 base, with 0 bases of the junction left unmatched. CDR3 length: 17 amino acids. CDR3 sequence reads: CASSLGTSGRAKNIQYF. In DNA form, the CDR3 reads TGTGCCAGCAGCTTAGGGACTAGCGGGAGGGCCAAAAACATTCAGTACTTC.

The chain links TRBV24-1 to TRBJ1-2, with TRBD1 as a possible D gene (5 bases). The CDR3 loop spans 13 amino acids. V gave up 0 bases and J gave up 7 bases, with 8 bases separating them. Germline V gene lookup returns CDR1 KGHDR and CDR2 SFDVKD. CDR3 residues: CATSDLGGFGYTF. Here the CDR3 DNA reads TGTGCCACCAGTGATTTGGGGGGGTTTGGCTACACCTTC.

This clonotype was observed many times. CDR3 protein: CASSPRQGNTEAFF. CDR3 nucleotide sequence: TGTGCCAGCAGTCCTCGACAGGGGAACACTGAAGCTTTCTTT. The chain uses TRBV12-3 or TRBV12-4 and TRBJ1-1; 7 bases align to TRBD1. The V gene end was trimmed by 5 bases and the J gene end by 1 base; junction bases not matched to a gene: 4. This CDR3 has 14 residues.

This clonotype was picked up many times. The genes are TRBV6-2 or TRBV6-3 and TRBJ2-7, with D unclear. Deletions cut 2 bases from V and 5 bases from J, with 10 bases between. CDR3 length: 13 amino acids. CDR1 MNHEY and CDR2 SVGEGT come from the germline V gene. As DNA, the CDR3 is TGTGCCAGCAGTTACGGTTCGGCGGACGAGCAGTACTTC. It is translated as CASSYGSADEQYF.